The TCR beta chain under discussion was sequenced for a study of T cell repertoires in cytomegalovirus infection. About the research overall: Matching HLA type and CMV infection were both indicated by public TCR beta signatures.

TCRdb fed the reads into MiXCR, producing one record per CDR3 protein. The table has approximately 910,000 distinct CDR3 sequences, around 30% seen once; the top ten hold roughly an eighth. Germline V gene lookup returns CDR1 MNHNS and CDR2 SASEGT. V was trimmed by 6 bases and J by 2 bases, leaving 7 bases between them. This CDR3 contains 13 residues. This clonotype has only a few counts. Its antigen is currently unknown. The rearrangement links TRBV6-1 to TRBJ1-4; D is undetermined. The clonotype originates from a human donor in good health (CMV status not recorded). Some clones in this sample may be carry-over from other donors' samples. The sample consisted of cultured CD8+ T cells from PBMCs, taken from culture after CMV antigen stimulation. The CDR3 bases are TGTGCCAGCAGGCCTCTTACTAATGAAAAACTGTTTTTT. Translated: CASRPLTNEKLFF.